This record looks at one T cell receptor (beta chain) sequence and its context. No antigen is known for it. The data originate from a study of beta chain features in type 1 diabetes. Notes on the study in general: More deletions and fewer insertions at VDJ junctions were found in patients with type 1 diabetes.

Between the trimmed V and J ends, which lost 6 bases and 4 bases, there was a span of 13 bases. Germline V gene lookup returns CDR1 KGHSH and CDR2 LQKENI. The CDR3 is 15 amino acids. Reverse transcribing all isolated RNA meant expressed TCRB transcripts were sequenced. The assay was immunoSEQ multiplex PCR, and TCRdb's table has in-frame clones only and misses some. Among about 620,000 clones, about 16% were seen once, and the ten largest hold approximately 0.093%. Sequenced material: naive CD4+ T cells from blood. This sequence joins TRBV18 and TRBJ2-6; D remains ambiguous. This clonotype was sampled from a man aged 18-30 years in good health. The CDR3 DNA sequence: TGTGCCAGCTCTTATCGGGCGGTCGGGGCCAACGTCCTGACTTTC. It encodes CASSYRAVGANVLTF.